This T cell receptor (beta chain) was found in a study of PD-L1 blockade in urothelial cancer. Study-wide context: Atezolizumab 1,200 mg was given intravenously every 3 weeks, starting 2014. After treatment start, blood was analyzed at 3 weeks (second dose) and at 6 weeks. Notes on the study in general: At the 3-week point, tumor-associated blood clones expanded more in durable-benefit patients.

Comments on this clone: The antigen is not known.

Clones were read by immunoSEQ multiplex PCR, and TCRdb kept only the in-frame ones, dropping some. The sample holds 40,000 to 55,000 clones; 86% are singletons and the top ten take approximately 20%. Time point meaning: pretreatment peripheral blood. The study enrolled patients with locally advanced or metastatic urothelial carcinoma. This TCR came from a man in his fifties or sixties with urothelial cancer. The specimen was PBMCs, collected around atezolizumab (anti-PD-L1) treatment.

CDR3 loop: CASSFLAGASYNEQFF. CDR3 bases: TGTGCCAGCAGCTTCTTAGCGGGGGCCTCCTACAATGAGCAGTTCTTC. This rearrangement joins TRBV7-3 to TRBJ2-1, with 9 bases matching TRBD2. The germline gives CDR1 SGHTA, CDR2 FQGTGA. Trimming at V came to 3 bases and at J to 0 bases, leaving 3 bases not matched to a gene. The CDR3 sequence is 16 residues long.